The 22 T cell receptor beta chains given below trace back to one sample, sequenced in a study of cytomegalovirus exposure and HLA in healthy donors. Primers: 60 Vbeta forward and 13 Jbeta reverse. Data came from immunoSEQ multiplex PCR; TCRdb stores just in-frame clones and leaves some out. The sample lists approximately 160,000 clones, around two thirds occurring once. Input material: PBMCs. The receptor source for this set is a middle-aged man in good health and CMV-seronegative.

V gene TRBV7-2 combines with J gene TRBJ1-1; no reliable D call. Trimming stripped 5 bases from V and 5 bases from J, with 12 bases between. This CDR3 comprises 13 residues. Germline-derived CDR1 and CDR2 are SGHTA and FQGNSA. CDR3: CASSEEVRTEAFF. CDR3 sequence (DNA): TGTGCCAGCAGCGAAGAGGTCCGAACTGAAGCTTTCTTT.

This chain joins TRBV5-5 and TRBJ1-4, with 8 bases aligning to TRBD1. The V gene's germline CDR1 is SGHKS and CDR2 YYEKEE (reference sequence). CDR3 length equals 17 residues. The V gene end was trimmed by 2 bases and the J gene end by 8 bases; junction bases not matched to a gene: 14. For the CDR3, the DNA is TGTGCCAGCAGCTTTCGATCGCTTACAGGGGGTCAGGAAAAACTGTTTTTT. Translating gives CASSFRSLTGGQEKLFF. The whole variable domain, remainder taken from reference TRBV5-5 and TRBJ1-4, is DAGVTQSPTHLIKTRGQQVTLRCSPISGHKSVSWYQQVLGQGPQFIFQYYEKEERGRGNFPDRFSARQFPNYSSELNVNALLLGDSALYLCASSFRSLTGGQEKLFFGSGTQLSVL.

V usage is TRBV27 and J usage is TRBJ1-1; 9 bases match TRBD1. The CDR3 covers 14 residues. The germline CDR1 and CDR2 sequences are MNHEY and SMNVEV (reference sequence). Trimming removed 7 bases from V and 3 bases from J; junction bases left unmatched: 6. The CDR3 loop reads CASTHRGQDTEAFF. The DNA of the CDR3 is TGTGCCAGCACCCACAGGGGGCAGGACACTGAAGCTTTCTTT.

The count of this clone is one. The chain is built from TRBV6-5 and TRBJ1-2; 10 bases map to TRBD1. V gave up 0 bases and J gave up 7 bases; unmatched junction bases: 5. Germline V gene lookup returns CDR1 MNHEY and CDR2 SVGAGI. This CDR3 is built from 15 residues. CDR3 sequence: CASSYSRTGGGGYTF. DNA of the CDR3: TGTGCCAGCAGTTACTCGAGGACAGGGGGAGGTGGCTACACCTTC.

As DNA, the CDR3 is TGTGCCAGCAGGGCTCACGCCTCCGGGTCGACTAATGAAAAACTGTTTTTT. Translation: CASRAHASGSTNEKLFF. The genes are TRBV28 and TRBJ1-4; D not certain. The length of the CDR3 is 17 residues. From germline, CDR1 is MDHEN and CDR2 SYDVKM. Trimming took 6 bases from V and 2 from J, leaving 19 bases between them. Full variable domain (rest looked up from reference TRBV28 and TRBJ1-4): DVKVTQSSRYLVKRTGEKVFLECVQDMDHENMFWYRQDPGLGLRLIYFSYDVKMKEKGDIPEGYSVSREKKERFSLILESASTNQTSMYLCASRAHASGSTNEKLFFGSGTQLSVL.

The chain joins TRBV13 to TRBJ2-2, with TRBD1 identical over 7 bases. V shed 10 bases and J 1 base; nucleotides not matched to a gene: 9. Germline-derived CDR1 and CDR2 are PRHDT and FYEKMQ (reference sequence). The CDR3 has 15 residues. This CDR3 reads CATRTGTENTGELFF. CDR3 DNA sequence: TGTGCCACCAGAACCGGGACAGAGAACACCGGGGAGCTGTTTTTT.

The rearrangement uses TRBV6-5 and TRBJ2-3, with D possibly TRBD2 on 5 matching bases. V gave up 8 bases and J gave up 0 bases, with 6 bases separating them. The germline V gene has CDR1 MNHEY and CDR2 SVGAGI. The CDR3 runs 12 residues. CDR3 region: CASRGSTDTQYF. In nucleotides, the CDR3 is TGTGCCAGCCGGGGAAGCACAGATACGCAGTATTTT.

The chain couples TRBV28 to TRBJ1-2; D not certain. V lost 3 bases, J lost 3 bases, and 8 bases lay in between. This CDR3 spans 13 amino acids. CDR1 is MDHEN, CDR2 SYDVKM, per germline. Here the CDR3 reads CASSLRRYYGYTF. DNA of the CDR3: TGTGCCAGCAGTTTGCGCCGGTACTATGGCTACACCTTC.

The rearrangement uses TRBV4-3 and TRBJ2-5, with D possibly being TRBD1 (6 bases). The J call may be faulty, since TRBJ2-7 better matches the DNA end. The CDR3 is 14 residues long. Germline lookup yields CDR1 LGHNA and CDR2 YSLEER. The CDR3 spells CASSRGLGSYEQYF. In nucleotides, the CDR3 is TGCGCCAGCAGCCGGGGGCTGGGGTCCTACGAGCAGTACTTC.

This clone was recorded once. The rearrangement joins TRBV29-1 to TRBJ2-2; D might be TRBD1 (5 bases). V shed 7 bases and J shed 1 base, with 7 bases lying between them. The CDR3 consists of 12 residues. In germline, CDR1 is SQVTM, CDR2 ANQGSEA. This CDR3 is CSAGQNTGELFF. The CDR3 DNA sequence: TGCAGCGCCGGACAGAACACCGGGGAGCTGTTTTTT.

The gene calls are TRBV7-6 and TRBJ1-1; D possibly corresponds to TRBD1 (6 bases). This CDR3 has 15 residues. Per the germline V gene, CDR1 is SGHVS and CDR2 is FNYEAQ. Trimming stripped 5 bases from V and 0 bases from J, with 13 bases between. CDR3: CASSPGAGVNTEAFF. The CDR3, as DNA: TGTGCCAGCAGCCCAGGGGCGGGTGTGAACACTGAAGCTTTCTTT.

The chain is built from TRBV6-1 and TRBJ2-2; 12 bases fit TRBD2. Unmatched junction bases numbered 6, after V lost 1 base and J lost 9 bases. The CDR3 spans 16 residues. Germline CDR1 MNHNS, CDR2 SASEGT. The CDR3 spells CASSEGASGGARELFF. The CDR3 nucleotides read TGTGCCAGCAGTGAAGGGGCTAGCGGGGGGGCCCGGGAGCTGTTTTTT.

The chain recombines TRBV6-5 with TRBJ1-4; no definite D call. In germline, CDR1 is MNHEY, CDR2 SVGAGI. V was shortened by 0 bases and J by 4 bases, with 12 bases between the two germline ends. This CDR3 region has 16 residues. The CDR3 bases are TGTGCCAGCAGTTACTCCAGATTTGAGGTTAATGAAAAACTGTTTTTT. This sequence encodes CASSYSRFEVNEKLFF.

V usage is TRBV5-1 and J usage is TRBJ2-2, with a weak D call TRBD2 (6 bases). CDR1 and CDR2 from the germline V gene are SGHRS and YFSETQ. V gave up 6 bases and J gave up 0 bases, with 12 bases separating them. This CDR3 spans 15 amino acids. The CDR3 here is CASKLAVANTGELFF. The DNA of the CDR3 is TGCGCCAGCAAACTAGCCGTAGCGAACACCGGGGAGCTGTTTTTT.

This clone came up a few times. The rearrangement uses TRBV30 and TRBJ1-3; TRBD1 might be the D (5 bases). The V and J ends lost 1 base and 0 bases respectively, with 13 bases between them. The CDR3 is 16 amino acids. Germline CDR1 reads GTSNPN; CDR2 reads SVGIG (reference sequence). The CDR3 protein is CAWSEWGLLSGNTIYF. CDR3 DNA: TGTGCCTGGAGTGAATGGGGACTGCTCTCTGGAAACACCATATATTTT.

This clone was observed a few times. The chain carries TRBV4-3 and TRBJ1-1; D is perhaps TRBD1 (5 bases). The CDR3 spans 15 residues. Trimming took 1 base from V and 0 from J, leaving 9 bases between them. CDR1 and CDR2 (germline): LGHNA, YSLEER. CDR3: CASSQARGMNTEAFF. The CDR3 DNA is TGCGCCAGCAGCCAAGCCCGGGGGATGAACACTGAAGCTTTCTTT.

The chain couples TRBV6-5 to TRBJ2-2; a possible D gene is TRBD1 (6 bases). The germline gives CDR1 MNHEY, CDR2 SVGAGI. There are 14 residues in the CDR3. Trimming cost V 2 bases and J 3 bases, with 7 bases left between them. The CDR3 sequence: CASSYRGYTGELFF. The CDR3, as DNA: TGTGCCAGCAGTTACAGGGGGTACACCGGGGAGCTGTTTTTT.

This clone was counted a few times. The V gene is TRBV6-5, the J gene TRBJ2-7, with TRBD2 as a possible D gene (6 bases). This CDR3 has 15 amino acids. V was clipped by 7 bases and J by 4 bases, with 20 bases between them. Germline CDR1 is MNHEY and CDR2 is SVGAGI. This CDR3 reads CASKEGPDDPYEQYF. DNA of the CDR3: TGTGCCAGCAAGGAGGGACCTGATGACCCATACGAGCAGTACTTC.

This clone was counted a few times. The chain has TRBV7-8 and TRBJ1-4; no firm D call. Per the germline V gene, CDR1 is SGHVS and CDR2 is FQNEAQ. This CDR3 spans 15 amino acids. V gave up 5 bases and J gave up 0 bases, with 10 bases separating them. The CDR3 is CASSPKFSTNEKLFF. The CDR3 region has the DNA TGTGCCAGCAGCCCTAAGTTTTCAACTAATGAAAAACTGTTTTTT.

J is TRBJ2-7 and V is TRBV6-6; a weak D match, TRBD2 (6 bases). The germline CDR1 and CDR2 sequences are MNHNY and SVGAGI (reference sequence). V lost 5 bases and J lost 3, with 11 bases in between. CDR3 length: 13 residues. The CDR3 DNA sequence: TGTGCCAGCAGTCTGGGGGGTGGCTACGAGCAGTACTTC. This translates into CASSLGGGYEQYF.

V and J are TRBV19 and TRBJ1-5; no definite D call. With 0 bases removed from V and 7 bases from J, the gap between germline ends came to 4 bases. This CDR3 has 12 amino acids. Germline loops: CDR1 LNHDA, CDR2 SQIVND (reference sequence). The CDR3 nucleotides read TGTGCCAGTAGTATAGACGTGCAGCCCCAGCATTTT. Translation gives CASSIDVQPQHF.

This clone has just a few counts. This chain uses TRBV25-1 with TRBJ2-5, with TRBD1 matching over 8 bases. Germline V CDR1 and CDR2: MGHDK, SYGVNS. The CDR3 runs 13 residues. The V and J ends lost 9 bases and 5 bases, in that order; junction bases with no gene match: 8. The CDR3 DNA is TGTGCCAGTCGGACAGGGAGTAGGGAGACCCAGTACTTC. This codes for CASRTGSRETQYF.